This T cell receptor beta chain was sequenced for a study of cytomegalovirus exposure and HLA in healthy donors. Study-wide points: Trimming of TCR beta V- and J-genes showed a link, identified in a later analysis, to a missense DCLRE1C variant. As was reported, the HLA-A and HLA-B alleles of most subjects were accurately predicted from TCR beta sequences. CMV serostatus was the only recorded immune exposure for donors.

Use of 60 Vbeta and 13 Jbeta primers characterized the PCR. Repertoires were generated with immunoSEQ multiplex PCR, while TCRdb's copy carries only in-frame clones and drops some. This table holds 100,000 to 150,000 clones. The CDR3 runs to 18 residues. Turning to this clone: Its antigen is currently unknown.

Sequenced: PBMCs. The TCR comes from a woman aged 40 to 50 in good health and CMV-seropositive. The V gene is TRBV12-2, the J gene TRBJ1-5. TRBV12-2 is described as a pseudogene. The CDR3 region has the DNA TGTGCAAGTCGCTTAGCGTTAGGGTTAGAGGGAAGCAATCAGCCCCAGCATTTT. Its translation: CASRLALGLEGSNQPQHF.